Reported below is one T cell receptor beta chain. The target antigen is unknown. The sample comes from a study of cytomegalovirus exposure and HLA in healthy donors. General study points: There were several of the most significant clusters that appeared linked to common viral pathogens in a later analysis. Association of a missense DCLRE1C variant with TCR beta V- and J-gene trimming was reported in a later analysis.

PCR employed 60 Vbeta and 13 Jbeta primers. TCRdb's table, derived via immunoSEQ multiplex PCR, lists solely in-frame clones and lacks some. The repertoire holds 300,000 or so clones, with about four fifths as singletons. The CDR3 has 14 residues. V lost 3 bases to trimming and J lost 4 bases, with 12 bases between them. CDR1 is LNHNV, CDR2 YYDKDF, per germline (reference sequence). This TCR derives from a woman in her thirties or forties in good health and CMV-seropositive. V and J are TRBV15 and TRBJ1-1; tentatively, D is TRBD1 (6 bases). Source material: PBMCs. CDR3 bases: TGTGCCACCAGCAGGACCGGGGGGCCCACTGAAGCTTTCTTT. Encoded protein: CATSRTGGPTEAFF. The full variable domain, rest sourced from reference TRBV15 and TRBJ1-1, is DAMVIQNPRYQVTQFGKPVTLSCSQTLNHNVMYWYQQKSSQAPKLLFHYYDKDFNNEADTPDNFQSRRPNTSFCFLDIRSPGLGDTAMYLCATSRTGGPTEAFFGQGTRLTVV.